The 30 T cell receptor beta chains reported below all come from one sample, sequenced in a study of chemoradiotherapy in HPV16-positive cancers. Clones were sequenced by immunoSEQ multiplex PCR, and TCRdb holds only the in-frame ones, with some missing. The sample carries 20,000 to 25,000 clones, more than 90% recorded once. The source material was blood, sampled from a patient who underwent chemoradiotherapy. All receptors come from a human donor with HPV-associated anogenital cancer.

The chain links TRBV7-3 to TRBJ1-2, with unresolved D. Germline values: CDR1 SGHTA, CDR2 FQGTGA. V was cut by 5 bases and J by 3 bases, with 16 bases left in between. CDR3 length: 15 amino acids. The CDR3 sequence: CASSAEGNPDYGYTF. In nucleotides, the CDR3 is TGTGCCAGCAGCGCAGAAGGAAATCCGGACTATGGCTACACCTTC.

The rearrangement links TRBV7-9 to TRBJ1-1; maybe TRBD1 (6 bases). The germline CDR1 and CDR2 sequences are SEHNR and FQNEAQ (reference sequence). V gave up 5 bases and J gave up 3 bases, with 13 bases separating them. This CDR3 is built from 14 residues. CDR3 sequence: CASSVQGSHTEAFF. The CDR3 nucleotides read TGTGCCAGCAGCGTACAGGGATCTCACACTGAAGCTTTCTTT.

CDR3 sequence reads: CASSQAGTGGREQYF. The DNA for the CDR3 is TGCGCCAGCAGCCAGGCCGGGACAGGGGGCCGCGAGCAGTACTTC. V and J are TRBV4-3 and TRBJ2-7, with TRBD1 matching 12 bases. This CDR3 region has 15 residues. The germline CDR1 and CDR2 sequences are LGHNA and YSLEER. After removal of 3 bases from V and 6 bases from J, the junction contained 6 bases not matched to a gene.

This clone came up a few times. V gene TRBV19 combines with J gene TRBJ2-1; 11 positions agree with TRBD2. V was clipped by 5 bases and J by 3 bases; unmatched bases: 6. CDR1 is LNHDA and CDR2 is SQIVND in the germline V gene (reference sequence). CDR3 size: 16 residues. The CDR3 spells CASSPHGTSGYNEQFF. The CDR3 DNA reads as TGTGCCAGTAGTCCGCACGGGACTAGCGGCTACAATGAGCAGTTCTTC.

The count of this clone is one. This chain links TRBV7-2 with TRBJ2-2; D remains ambiguous. The CDR3 has 12 residues. Germline values: CDR1 SGHTA, CDR2 FQGNSA. The ends were cut back, 2 bases at V and 7 bases at J, with 5 bases in the middle. CDR3 sequence: CASSLNYGELFF. CDR3 sequence (DNA): TGTGCCAGCAGCTTAAATTACGGGGAGCTGTTTTTT.

The gene calls are TRBV7-2 and TRBJ2-3, with 12 bases fitting TRBD1. V dropped 5 bases and J dropped 5; count of bases not matched to a gene: 5. Germline V gives CDR1 SGHTA, CDR2 FQGNSA. The CDR3 has 15 residues. The CDR3 DNA sequence: TGTGCCAGCAGCAGGGACAGGGGGCTGTTAGATACGCAGTATTTT. Residues: CASSRDRGLLDTQYF.

The chain joins TRBV4-2 to TRBJ1-5; tentatively, D is TRBD1 (5 bases). The CDR3 consists of 12 residues. Germline CDR1 is LGHNA and CDR2 is YNFKEQ. Trimming stripped 0 bases from V and 9 bases from J, with 6 bases between. The CDR3 here is CASSQETGPQHF. CDR3 DNA sequence: TGTGCCAGCAGCCAAGAAACAGGGCCCCAGCATTTT.

The chain is built from TRBV7-2 and TRBJ1-2, with D possibly TRBD1 on 6 matching bases. V was pared by 6 bases and J by 4 bases, with 15 bases between. Germline CDR1 SGHTA, CDR2 FQGNSA. This CDR3 contains 14 residues. The CDR3, as DNA: TGTGCCAGCAGTACCGACAGGACTTTCTATGGCTACACCTTC. Translation: CASSTDRTFYGYTF.

This rearrangement joins TRBV4-3 to TRBJ2-3; D is possibly TRBD2 (5 bases). CDR3 length: 16 residues. V gave up 0 bases and J gave up 2 bases, with 12 bases separating them. CDR1 and CDR2 (germline): LGHNA, YSLEER. CDR3 coding DNA: TGCGCCAGCAGCCAAGATGGAAGAGGGTACACAGATACGCAGTATTTT. Amino acid sequence: CASSQDGRGYTDTQYF.

The V gene is TRBV21-1, the J gene TRBJ2-7; the D call of TRBD1 is as the table states it, not checked on the DNA. TRBV21-1 is assigned pseudogene status. This CDR3 has 16 residues. CDR3 in DNA: TGTGCCAGCACCGCGGTCAGGGACAGGGGACGCAACGAGCAGTACTTC. Translating it yields CASTAVRDRGRNEQYF.

V and J are TRBV14 and TRBJ2-5; D gene uncertain. The DNA end favors TRBJ2-7, so the J call may be wrong. This CDR3 is built from 12 residues. The germline V gene has CDR1 SGHDN and CDR2 FVKESK. CDR3 coding DNA: TGTGCCAGCAGCCAAGATTTTTACGAGCAGTACTTC. Its protein is CASSQDFYEQYF.

This clone has a handful of counts. The rearrangement links TRBV15 to TRBJ2-3; 8 bases fit TRBD2. Germline V gives CDR1 LNHNV, CDR2 YYDKDF (reference sequence). This CDR3 spans 18 amino acids. J lost 2 bases, V lost 0 bases, and 10 bases had no gene match. The DNA of the CDR3 is TGTGCCACCAGCAGAGATCTGTTTCGAGCGGGGGACACAGATACGCAGTATTTT. This sequence encodes CATSRDLFRAGDTDTQYF.

The chain uses TRBV5-1 and TRBJ2-7; D possibly corresponds to TRBD2 (6 bases). CDR3 length equals 18 residues. CDR1 and CDR2 (germline): SGHRS, YFSETQ. V was cut by 0 bases and J by 3 bases, with 22 bases left in between. The CDR3 sequence: CASSLEGGTWLSVYEQYF. CDR3 bases: TGCGCCAGCAGCTTGGAGGGCGGGACCTGGTTAAGCGTCTACGAGCAGTACTTC.

This sequence joins TRBV7-9 and TRBJ1-1; D may be TRBD1 (5 bases). The V end was cut by 4 bases, the J end by 3 bases, with 15 bases between. Germline V gene data show CDR1 as SEHNR and CDR2 as FQNEAQ (reference sequence). The CDR3 sequence is 15 residues long. CDR3 amino acids: CASSSPGGYYTEAFF. DNA of the CDR3: TGTGCCAGCAGCTCACCGGGGGGGTATTACACTGAAGCTTTCTTT. The full variable domain, completed using reference TRBV7-9 and TRBJ1-1, is DTGVSQNPRHKITKRGQNVTFRCDPISEHNRLYWYRQTLGQGPEFLTYFQNEAQLEKSRLLSDRFSAERPKGSFSTLEIQRTEQGDSAMYLCASSSPGGYYTEAFFGQGTRLTVV.

The rearrangement links TRBV18 to TRBJ2-1; 9 bases match TRBD2. The CDR3 loop spans 16 amino acids. The ends lost 0 bases at V and 7 bases at J; junction bases unmatched: 7. CDR1 is KGHSH and CDR2 is LQKENI in the germline V gene. CDR3 amino acids: CASSPPGGGVMNEQFF. In DNA, the CDR3 is TGTGCCAGCTCACCACCGGGCGGGGGGGTTATGAATGAGCAGTTCTTC.

V usage is TRBV5-5 and J usage is TRBJ1-1; TRBD1 agrees at 8 bases. The CDR3 contains 16 residues. Germline CDR1 SGHKS, CDR2 YYEKEE (reference sequence). J lost 0 bases, V lost 0 bases, and 4 bases had no gene match. The CDR3 protein is CASSLGPDRVNTEAFF. CDR3 coding DNA: TGTGCCAGCAGCTTGGGCCCGGACAGGGTGAACACTGAAGCTTTCTTT.

The V call is TRBV18, the J call TRBJ1-1, with D possibly being TRBD1 (5 bases). The V gene lost 2 bases and the J gene lost 1 base, with 11 bases spanning the gap. The CDR3 spans 15 residues. The germline CDR1 and CDR2 sequences are KGHSH and LQKENI. CDR3 nucleotide sequence: TGTGCCAGCTCACCAGCAGGGCGGGGGAACACTGAAGCTTTCTTT. Translation gives CASSPAGRGNTEAFF.

V usage is TRBV7-9 and J usage is TRBJ2-1; 12 bases match TRBD2. There are 16 residues in the CDR3. Germline CDR1 and CDR2: SEHNR and FQNEAQ (reference sequence). V gave up 5 bases and J gave up 5 bases; unmatched junction bases: 7. The CDR3 sequence is CASSPRTSGVNNEQFF. CDR3 coding DNA: TGTGCCAGCAGCCCTCGGACTAGCGGGGTCAACAATGAGCAGTTCTTC.

The CDR3 is CASSSSGTSGRYEQYF. CDR3 sequence (DNA): TGTGCCAGCAGCTCCTCCGGGACTAGCGGGAGGTACGAGCAGTACTTC. J is TRBJ2-7 and V is TRBV7-2, with 15 nucleotides matching TRBD2. Germline V CDR1 and CDR2: SGHTA, FQGNSA. The CDR3 spans 16 residues. The ends lost 4 bases at V and 4 bases at J; junction bases unmatched: 5. The whole variable domain, filled in from reference TRBV7-2 and TRBJ2-7, reads GAGVSQSPSNKVTEKGKDVELRCDPISGHTALYWYRQSLGQGLEFLIYFQGNSAPDKSGLPSDRFSAERTGGSVSTLTIQRTQQEDSAVYLCASSSSGTSGRYEQYFGPGTRLTVT.

The chain recombines TRBV4-3 with TRBJ1-4; 9 nucleotides line up with TRBD1. Germline values: CDR1 LGHNA, CDR2 YSLEER. The junction had 4 bases not matched to a gene; V was cut back by 3 bases and J by 5 bases. This CDR3 has 15 residues. The CDR3 loop is CASSHQDRGNEKLFF. The CDR3 DNA follows: TGCGCCAGCAGCCACCAGGACAGGGGAAATGAAAAACTGTTTTTT.

The chain has TRBV7-9 and TRBJ2-5; D possibly corresponds to TRBD1 (5 bases). V was clipped by 6 bases and J by 0 bases, with 8 bases between them. CDR1 is SEHNR, CDR2 FQNEAQ, per germline (reference sequence). The length of the CDR3 is 13 residues. The DNA for the CDR3 is TGTGCCAGCAGGCGCAGGGACCAAGAGACCCAGTACTTC. Translation: CASRRRDQETQYF.

This rearrangement joins TRBV7-2 to TRBJ1-1; a possible D gene is TRBD1 (6 bases). Looked up from germline, CDR1 is SGHTA and CDR2 is FQGNSA. Between the trimmed V and J ends, which lost 3 bases and 2 bases, there was a span of 10 bases. The CDR3 contains 14 residues. This chain's CDR3 is CASSFGQSNTEAFF. The CDR3 DNA sequence: TGTGCCAGCAGCTTTGGACAGAGTAACACTGAAGCTTTCTTT.

This CDR3 is CASNPQGDLHIQYF. CDR3 in DNA: TGTGCCAGCAATCCACAGGGGGATCTGCACATTCAGTACTTC. The chain uses TRBV6-5 and TRBJ2-4; 8 bases fit TRBD1. The CDR3 loop spans 14 amino acids. V gave up 7 bases and J gave up 8 bases; unmatched junction bases: 10. CDR1 and CDR2 from the germline V gene are MNHEY and SVGAGI.

This chain uses TRBV7-2 with TRBJ2-1; 11 nucleotides align to TRBD2. V trimming: 4 bases; J trimming: 6 bases; junction bases outside the gene matches: 11. CDR3 length: 17 amino acids. Germline-derived CDR1 and CDR2 are SGHTA and FQGNSA. The CDR3 bases are TGTGCCAGCAGCTCCGCACAACTAGCGGGGGTAGTCAATGAGCAGTTCTTC. Its protein product is CASSSAQLAGVVNEQFF. The whole variable domain, filled in from reference TRBV7-2 and TRBJ2-1, reads GAGVSQSPSNKVTEKGKDVELRCDPISGHTALYWYRQSLGQGLEFLIYFQGNSAPDKSGLPSDRFSAERTGGSVSTLTIQRTQQEDSAVYLCASSSAQLAGVVNEQFFGPGTRLTVL.

The V call is TRBV10-1, the J call TRBJ2-3; TRBD1 agrees at 7 bases. Germline V lookup: CDR1 WNHNN, CDR2 SYGVQD (reference sequence). CDR3 length: 16 residues. Losses at the gene ends were 5 bases for V and 3 bases for J; bases not matched to a gene: 11. The CDR3 here is CASSRDREKMTDTQYF. For the CDR3, the DNA is TGCGCCAGCAGTCGAGACAGGGAGAAAATGACAGATACGCAGTATTTT.

V is TRBV19 and J is TRBJ2-1, with 16 bases fitting TRBD2. Unmatched junction bases numbered 9, after V lost 5 bases and J lost 2 bases. Germline CDR1 reads LNHDA; CDR2 reads SQIVND (reference sequence). The CDR3 runs 19 residues. CDR3 sequence (DNA): TGTGCCAGTAGTGGACCGGGACTAGCGGGAGGGGGCACCTACAATGAGCAGTTCTTC. This sequence encodes CASSGPGLAGGGTYNEQFF.

CDR3 coding DNA: TGTGCCAGCAGCGCGGGGACAGTACGTGAGACCCAGTACTTC. Its protein product is CASSAGTVRETQYF. The rearrangement uses TRBV9 and TRBJ2-5, with TRBD1 matching 7 bases. V trimming: 3 bases; J trimming: 5 bases; junction bases outside the gene matches: 7. The CDR3 length is 14 residues. In germline, CDR1 is SGDLS, CDR2 YYNGEE.

This clone was recorded once. The CDR3 DNA reads as TGTGCCAGTAGTCTAAATACAGGGGCGACTGAAGCTTTCTTT. It encodes CASSLNTGATEAFF. This rearrangement joins TRBV19 to TRBJ1-1; 7 bases align to TRBD1. Germline CDR1 LNHDA, CDR2 SQIVND (reference sequence). V lost 5 bases to trimming and J lost 5 bases; unmatched junction nucleotides: 8. The CDR3 consists of 14 residues.

This chain joins TRBV7-2 and TRBJ2-7; 7 bases are a match to TRBD1. This CDR3 spans 16 amino acids. In germline, CDR1 is SGHTA, CDR2 FQGNSA. V shed 3 bases and J 0 bases; nucleotides not matched to a gene: 8. DNA for the CDR3: TGTGCCAGCAGCTTCAGGACAGGCTTGGGCTCCTACGAGCAGTACTTC. This gives the protein CASSFRTGLGSYEQYF.

The CDR3 sequence is CASSLGQYNEQFF. The CDR3 nucleotides are TGTGCCAGCTCCCTCGGACAGTACAATGAGCAGTTCTTC. The rearrangement links TRBV18 to TRBJ2-1, with TRBD1 as a possible D gene (6 bases). Germline V lookup: CDR1 KGHSH, CDR2 LQKENI. V shed 6 bases and J shed 4 bases, with 10 bases lying between them. The CDR3 totals 13 residues.